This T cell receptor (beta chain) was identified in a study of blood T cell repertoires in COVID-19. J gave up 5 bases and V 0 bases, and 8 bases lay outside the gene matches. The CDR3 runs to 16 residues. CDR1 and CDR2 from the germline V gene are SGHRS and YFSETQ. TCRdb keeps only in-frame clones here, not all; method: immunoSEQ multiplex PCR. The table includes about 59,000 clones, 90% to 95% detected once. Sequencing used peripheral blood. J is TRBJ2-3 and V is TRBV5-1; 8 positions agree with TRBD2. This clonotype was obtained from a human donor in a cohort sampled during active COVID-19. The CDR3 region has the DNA TGCGCCAGCAGCTTGGATAACGGGGGGGCGGGAGATACGCAGTATTTT. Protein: CASSLDNGGAGDTQYF.